These T cell receptor beta chains were read from a single sample in a study of T-cell reconstitution after alpha-beta-depleted transplantation in children. TCRdb processed the PCR reads anew with MiXCR; each CDR3 protein has one entry. The sample holds 60,000 to 100,000 distinct CDR3 sequences, 15% to 20% seen once. The material was PBMCs, mostly from graft donor cells, obtained 360 days after TCRalphabeta/CD19-depleted stem cell transplant. The receptors were sampled from a male patient between 2 and 10 years old who had a stem cell transplant for acute lymphoblastic leukemia, so the T cells may come from the graft donor. CDR3s include the opening cysteine and the closing phenylalanine or tryptophan. Fields, in order: J gene, D gene, V gene, clone size, CDR3 DNA, CDR3 protein. A D gene is named only where the DNA matches it firmly. Size is stated for part of the rows, as once, few or many counts, or as a class when the clone is expanded.

TRBJ2-1 | . | TRBV24-1 | once | TGTGCCACCAGTGATTTTCCGGGGTCCTACAATGAGCAGTTCTTC | CATSDFPGSYNEQFF
TRBJ2-1 | TRBD1 | TRBV6-2/TRBV6-3 | . | TGTGCCAGCAGTTACTGGACAGGGGGTAGCCTTAGGAATGAGCAGTTCTTC | CASSYWTGGSLRNEQFF
TRBJ2-1 | TRBD2 | TRBV6-5 | . | TGTTCCAGCAGTTACTGGGGGCTAGCGGGTAGAAAAGGGGGCAATGAGCAGTTCTTC | CSSSYWGLAGRKGGNEQFF
TRBJ2-1 | TRBD1 | TRBV18 | . | TGTGCCAGCTCACACCCGGGACAGGGGTCGTTCCAGCAGTTCTTC | CASSHPGQGSFQQFF
TRBJ2-1 | TRBD2 | TRBV20-1 | . | TGCAGTGCTAGAGTAGCGGGAGGGCCGTACAATGAGCAGTTCTTC | CSARVAGGPYNEQFF
TRBJ2-7 | . | TRBV11-1 | few | TGTGCCAGCAGCTTCAACGCTCTAAGGACCTACGAGCAGTACTTC | CASSFNALRTYEQYF
TRBJ2-2 | . | TRBV10-3 | . | TGTGCCATCAGTGTTACGGAGCGGGCGAACACCGGGGAGCTGTTTTTT | CAISVTERANTGELFF
TRBJ2-7 | . | TRBV4-1 | many | TGCGCCAGCAGCCAAGATCCCGGGATTCCCTACGAGCAGTACTTC | CASSQDPGIPYEQYF
TRBJ2-7 | . | TRBV5-1 | many | TGCGCCAGCAGCCTAGACTGGGACTACGAGCAGTACTTC | CASSLDWDYEQYF
TRBJ2-2 | TRBD2 | TRBV5-1 | . | TGCGCCAGCAGCCTTTCGGGACTAGCGAACACCGGGGAGCTGTTTTTT | CASSLSGLANTGELFF
TRBJ2-1 | TRBD2 | TRBV24-1 | . | TGTGCCACCAGTGGCGGCGGGAGCCGCGCGTACAATGAGCAGTTCTTC | CATSGGGSRAYNEQFF
TRBJ2-1 | TRBD2 | TRBV5-1 | few | TGCGCCAGCAGCGACGGGACTAGCGGGAGCAATGAGCAGTTCTTC | CASSDGTSGSNEQFF
TRBJ2-7 | TRBD1 | TRBV20-1 | few | TGCAGTGCTAGCCCCGGGGACAGGGGTTGGTACGAGCAGTACTTC | CSASPGDRGWYEQYF
TRBJ2-7 | TRBD1 | TRBV12-3/TRBV12-4 | few | TGTGCCAGCAGTTTGGGACAGGGGGGTGAGCAGTACTTC | CASSLGQGGEQYF
TRBJ2-2 | TRBD2 | TRBV12-3/TRBV12-4 | few | TGTGCCAGCAGTACCACTAGCGGGAGGGCCGGGGAGCTGTTTTTT | CASSTTSGRAGELFF
TRBJ2-7 | . | TRBV7-9 | . | TGTGCCAGCAGTGGAACAGGGACGAGTTCCTACGAGCAGTACTTC | CASSGTGTSSYEQYF
TRBJ2-7 | . | TRBV7-9 | . | TGTGCCAGCAGCTACTCGGACGTAACCTACGAGCAGTACTTC | CASSYSDVTYEQYF
TRBJ2-3 | TRBD1 | TRBV7-8 | . | TGTGCCAGCAGCTTAGCCGGGGACAGGAAATCAGATACGCAGTATTTT | CASSLAGDRKSDTQYF
TRBJ2-3 | . | TRBV20-1 | few | TGCAGTGCTAGAGGGGGTAGCGCCAACACAGATACGCAGTATTTT | CSARGGSANTDTQYF
TRBJ1-1 | . | TRBV6-5 | many | TGTGCCAGCAGTTACAGGATCTCGAACACTGAAGCTTTCTTT | CASSYRISNTEAFF
TRBJ2-4 | . | TRBV9 | . | TGTGCCAGCAGCCGGGACTTCGGCTCTGCCAAAAACATTCAGTACTTC | CASSRDFGSAKNIQYF
TRBJ2-5 | . | TRBV5-6 | . | TGTGCCAGCAGCGCAACAGATTCGGAGACCCAGTACTTC | CASSATDSETQYF
TRBJ2-1 | . | TRBV11-2 | few | TGTGCCAGCAGCTTAGTGGCATGGAGCTCCTACAATGAGCAGTTCTTC | CASSLVAWSSYNEQFF
TRBJ2-5 | TRBD2 | TRBV5-1 | many | TGCGCCAGCAGCGGCACTAGCGGCCAAGAGACCCAGTACTTC | CASSGTSGQETQYF
TRBJ1-2 | . | TRBV7-9 | few | TGTGCCAGCAGCTTAGCCCCAAGTTGGGGCTACACCTTC | CASSLAPSWGYTF
TRBJ1-1 | . | TRBV3-1 | many | TGTGCCAGCAGCCAAGAATATGGAGCGAACACTGAAGCTTTCTTT | CASSQEYGANTEAFF
TRBJ2-1 | TRBD2 | TRBV3-1 | . | TGTGCCAGCAGCCAGGGGGAGGGCTATGAGCAGTTCTTC | CASSQGEGYEQFF
TRBJ2-3 | . | TRBV12-3/TRBV12-4 | . | TGTGCCAGCAGTCTTGACAGGCTGAGCACAGATACGCAGTATTTT | CASSLDRLSTDTQYF
TRBJ2-3 | TRBD2 | TRBV20-1 | many | TGCAGTGCTCGTTATCCCAAGCGGGAGCGCACAGATACGCAGTATTTT | CSARYPKRERTDTQYF
TRBJ2-7 | TRBD2 | TRBV5-1 | many | TGCGCCAGCAGCTTGTCCGGACTAGCGGGAGGCGAGCAGTACTTC | CASSLSGLAGGEQYF
TRBJ1-1 | . | TRBV5-1 | . | TGCGCCAGCAGCTTGGGACAAGCACTCATGAACACTGAAGCTTTCTTT | CASSLGQALMNTEAFF
TRBJ2-5 | . | TRBV24-1 | . | TGTGCCACCAGTGATTCTCAGAGCTTCCAAGAGACCCAGTACTTC | CATSDSQSFQETQYF
TRBJ2-3 | . | TRBV5-1 | few | TGCGCCAGCAGCTTGGCTGTGCGCACAGATACGCAGTATTTT | CASSLAVRTDTQYF
TRBJ2-1 | TRBD2 | TRBV7-9 | few | TGTGCCAGCAGCCGCAGGGGACTAGCGGTGTACAATGAGCAGTTCTTC | CASSRRGLAVYNEQFF
TRBJ2-2 | TRBD2 | TRBV3-1 | many | TGTGCCAGCAGCCAAGGGACTAGCACCCTCACCGGGGAGCTGTTTTTT | CASSQGTSTLTGELFF
TRBJ2-2 | TRBD2 | TRBV2 | . | TGTGCCAGCAGGAGGGCTAGCGGGAGTGGGGAGCTGTTTTTT | CASRRASGSGELFF
TRBJ2-5 | . | TRBV5-1 | many | TGCGCCAGCAGCCTATCCTCAGAGACCCAGTACTTC | CASSLSSETQYF
TRBJ2-4 | TRBD2 | TRBV11-2 | . | TGTGCCAGCAGATACAGGGGACTAGCGGGACCCCTAGCCAAAAACATTCAGTACTTC | CASRYRGLAGPLAKNIQYF
TRBJ1-1 | TRBD1 | TRBV12-3/TRBV12-4 | . | TGTGCCAGCAGTTTAAAGGCAGGGGGCCCGAGTGAAGCTTTCTTT | CASSLKAGGPSEAFF
TRBJ2-7 | TRBD2 | TRBV12-3/TRBV12-4 | few | TGTGCCAGCAGTTTAAGGCGGGGACTAGCGGGTTCCTACGAGCAGTACTTC | CASSLRRGLAGSYEQYF
TRBJ2-1 | TRBD1 | TRBV4-1 | . | TGCGCCAGCAGGACCCGGGGGACAGGTGAGCAGTTCTTC | CASRTRGTGEQFF
TRBJ1-1 | . | TRBV7-9 | . | TGTGCCAGCAGCTTAGTGTCGGGATGGACTGAAGCTTTCTTT | CASSLVSGWTEAFF
TRBJ1-1 | TRBD1 | TRBV12-3/TRBV12-4 | . | TGTGCCAGCAGCCGTACAGGGGGCGCGACTGAAGCTTTCTTT | CASSRTGGATEAFF
TRBJ1-4 | . | TRBV5-1 | . | TGCGCCAGCAGCCCGGGGACTGCGAGACCCGCAACTAATGAAAAACTGTTTTTT | CASSPGTARPATNEKLFF
TRBJ2-3 | TRBD2 | TRBV12-3/TRBV12-4 | . | TGTGCCAGCAGTAAAGTGGGAGGGAAGGCAGATACGCAGTATTTT | CASSKVGGKADTQYF
TRBJ2-2 | TRBD1 | TRBV12-3/TRBV12-4 | many | TGTGCCAGCAGTTTACGGACAGGGAACACCGGGGAGCTGTTTTTT | CASSLRTGNTGELFF
TRBJ2-7 | TRBD1 | TRBV5-5 | . | TGTGCCAGCAGCCGGACAGGGGGGTCCCCCTACGAGCAGTACTTC | CASSRTGGSPYEQYF
TRBJ2-7 | . | TRBV6-1 | few | TGTGCCACTTCTCATAGGGTTCCTCCCTTCTACGAGCAGTACTTC | CATSHRVPPFYEQYF
TRBJ2-3 | . | TRBV5-1 | . | TGCGCCAGCAGCTTGGCAGGGTGGGGCACAGATACGCAGTATTTT | CASSLAGWGTDTQYF
TRBJ1-5 | . | TRBV4-1 | few | TGCGCCAGCAGCCAAGAAAGTCCGTATGGGGGGCTGGGTCAGCCCCAGCATTTT | CASSQESPYGGLGQPQHF
TRBJ2-3 | TRBD1 | TRBV10-3 | many | TGTGCCATCACGGGACAGGGGACAGATACGCAGTATTTT | CAITGQGTDTQYF
TRBJ2-5 | TRBD1 | TRBV5-1 | many | TGCGCCAGCAGCTCCCTACAGGGGGCCTACTTAGAGACCCAGTACTTC | CASSSLQGAYLETQYF
TRBJ2-2 | . | TRBV20-1 | . | TGCAGTGCTAGGGGGGCTGGGGAGCTGTTTTTT | CSARGAGELFF
TRBJ2-3 | . | TRBV5-1 | many | TGCGCCAGCAGCGTAGGAACTAGCCGTCTCGTCCCTGCGGATACGCAGTATTTT | CASSVGTSRLVPADTQYF
TRBJ2-2 | . | TRBV9 | . | TGTGCCAGCAGCGTATTCCCGAACACCGGGGAGCTGTTTTTT | CASSVFPNTGELFF
TRBJ1-1 | . | TRBV12-3/TRBV12-4 | . | TGTGCCAGCAACCTACAGGTAAACACTGAAGCTTTCTTT | CASNLQVNTEAFF
TRBJ2-7 | . | TRBV30 | . | TGTGCCTGGAGTGTAACTGGCTACGAGCAGTACTTC | CAWSVTGYEQYF